A single sample is the source of the 28 T cell receptor beta chains below, sequenced in a study of blood T cell repertoires in COVID-19. TCRdb keeps only in-frame clones here, not all; method: immunoSEQ multiplex PCR. The repertoire holds tens of thousands of clones, with 86% as singletons. The specimen sequenced was peripheral blood. The receptors originated from a woman of 80 years or more with active or convalescent COVID-19.

V and J are TRBV5-1 and TRBJ1-6, with 10 bases lining up with TRBD1. With V trimmed by 4 bases and J by 6 bases, 7 bases remained unmatched. CDR3 size: 16 residues. CDR1 is SGHRS, CDR2 YFSETQ, per germline. CDR3 amino acids: CASSPNRDRGNSPLHF. CDR3 nucleotide sequence: TGCGCCAGCAGCCCGAACCGGGACAGGGGTAATTCACCCCTCCACTTT.

V and J are TRBV2 and TRBJ1-5; TRBD1 is a possible D gene (5 bases). This CDR3 spans 15 amino acids. The germline V gene encodes CDR1 SNHLY and CDR2 FYNNEI. Trimming took 4 bases from V and 5 from J, leaving 15 bases between them. The CDR3 spells CASSAFSGIDQPQHF. CDR3 in DNA: TGTGCCAGCAGTGCTTTTTCAGGGATCGATCAGCCCCAGCATTTT.

This chain connects TRBV7-9 to TRBJ2-7; possibly TRBD1 for D (6 bases). CDR1 SEHNR and CDR2 FQNEAQ come from the germline V gene (reference sequence). With 5 bases removed from V and 7 bases from J, the gap between germline ends came to 21 bases. CDR3 length: 15 residues. The CDR3 protein is CASSPYGTPYGEQYF. CDR3 DNA sequence: TGTGCCAGCAGCCCTTACGGGACACCGTACGGGGAGCAGTACTTC.

The rearrangement links TRBV7-2 to TRBJ1-5, with a possible D match to TRBD1 (5 bases). The CDR3 spans 14 residues. The germline V gene encodes CDR1 SGHTA and CDR2 FQGNSA. Trimming removed 4 bases at V and 3 bases at J, with 10 bases between. CDR3 sequence reads: CASSWGRNNQPQHF. CDR3 nucleotides: TGTGCCAGCAGCTGGGGGAGGAACAATCAGCCCCAGCATTTT.

The V and J genes are TRBV27 and TRBJ1-2, with 9 bases identical to TRBD1. Germline CDR1 reads MNHEY; CDR2 reads SMNVEV (reference sequence). This CDR3 comprises 14 residues. Trimming removed 8 bases from V and 6 bases from J; junction bases left unmatched: 10. The chain's CDR3 is CASRRTGTGNGYTF. For the CDR3, the DNA is TGTGCCAGCCGACGAACCGGGACAGGGAATGGCTACACCTTC.

The chain combines TRBV28 with TRBJ2-5; TRBD2 agrees at 11 bases. This CDR3 region has 16 residues. Germline V gives CDR1 MDHEN, CDR2 SYDVKM. V gave up 6 bases and J gave up 1 base; unmatched junction bases: 7. The CDR3 protein is CASRRRGLAAQETQYF. For the CDR3, the DNA is TGTGCCAGCAGGAGGAGGGGACTAGCGGCCCAAGAGACCCAGTACTTC.

The rearrangement links TRBV5-1 to TRBJ1-1; the D is unclear. V lost 4 bases and J 8 bases, leaving 15 bases between the germline ends. Germline V gene data show CDR1 as SGHRS and CDR2 as YFSETQ. This CDR3 has 13 residues. The CDR3 reads CASSLSPSLEAFF. CDR3 bases: TGCGCCAGCAGCCTTTCCCCCAGTTTGGAAGCTTTCTTT.

This chain links TRBV7-9 with TRBJ1-1, with D uncertain. This CDR3 has 15 amino acids. Germline values: CDR1 SEHNR, CDR2 FQNEAQ (reference sequence). Trimming left V 2 bases short and J 0 bases short, with 10 bases between. For the CDR3, the DNA is TGTGCCAGCAGCTTATTGGGCCGAATGAACACTGAAGCTTTCTTT. It specifies CASSLLGRMNTEAFF.

The rearrangement links TRBV18 to TRBJ2-1; 14 bases match TRBD2. This CDR3 contains 16 residues. V lost 2 bases and J lost 4; bases outside the gene matches: 1. Germline CDR1 reads KGHSH; CDR2 reads LQKENI. CDR3 nucleotides: TGTGCCAGCTCACCAGGGACTAGCGGGGGATACAATGAGCAGTTCTTC. Its translation: CASSPGTSGGYNEQFF.

The genes are TRBV27 and TRBJ1-2, with 10 positions matching TRBD1. CDR3 size: 14 residues. V was clipped by 8 bases and J by 8 bases; unmatched bases: 11. Germline-derived CDR1 and CDR2 are MNHEY and SMNVEV (reference sequence). The CDR3 sequence is CASGSGTGVRGYTF. DNA for the CDR3: TGTGCCAGCGGGTCCGGGACAGGGGTTCGCGGCTACACCTTC.

The V call is TRBV24-1, the J call TRBJ2-3; TRBD1 aligns across 9 bases. Germline V gives CDR1 KGHDR, CDR2 SFDVKD. Trimming took 2 bases from V and 5 from J; bases not matched to a gene: 4. CDR3 length: 15 amino acids. The CDR3 sequence is CATSDSSTGGDTQYF. The CDR3 DNA is TGTGCCACCAGTGATTCCTCGACAGGGGGAGATACGCAGTATTTT.

The CDR3 DNA reads TGTGCCAGCAGCCTAATCGGGGGGGACACTGAAGCTTTCTTT. This sequence encodes CASSLIGGDTEAFF. V gene TRBV7-8 combines with J gene TRBJ1-1, with D possibly being TRBD1 (5 bases). Between the trimmed V and J ends, which lost 5 bases and 3 bases, there was a span of 13 bases. The germline V gene has CDR1 SGHVS and CDR2 FQNEAQ. The CDR3 runs 14 residues.

This chain uses TRBV6-2 or TRBV6-3 with TRBJ2-4; 7 bases map to TRBD1. Losses at the gene ends were 5 bases for V and 4 bases for J; bases not matched to a gene: 5. Germline CDR1 is MNHEY and CDR2 is SVGEGT. This CDR3 has 14 residues. DNA for the CDR3: TGTGCCAGCAGTCAGGACAGGATGAAAAACATTCAGTACTTC. Translated: CASSQDRMKNIQYF.

This chain connects TRBV19 to TRBJ1-5; D is possibly TRBD1 (5 bases). Germline CDR1 is LNHDA and CDR2 is SQIVND (reference sequence). The CDR3 is 17 amino acids. V was cut by 3 bases and J by 4 bases, with 19 bases left in between. The CDR3 spells CASSIGWAPRGNQPQHF. As DNA, the CDR3 is TGTGCCAGTAGTATCGGCTGGGCCCCTCGGGGGAATCAGCCCCAGCATTTT.

This clone was recorded only once. V and J are TRBV18 and TRBJ1-1, with 7 nucleotides matching TRBD1. Looked up from germline, CDR1 is KGHSH and CDR2 is LQKENI. The CDR3 is 16 amino acids. With 4 bases clipped from V and 0 bases from J, the junction kept 8 bases outside the gene matches. CDR3 residues: CASSLQTGNMNTEAFF. In DNA, the CDR3 is TGTGCCAGCTCACTTCAGACAGGGAACATGAACACTGAAGCTTTCTTT.

The rearrangement links TRBV3-1 (or the pseudogene TRBV3-2) to TRBJ2-4, with a tentative D call TRBD2 (6 bases). The CDR3 is made up of 19 amino acids. Germline CDR1 reads LGHDT; CDR2 reads YNNKEL (reference sequence). The V end was cut by 0 bases, the J end by 0 bases, with 18 bases between. The CDR3 sequence is CASSQDSGIAGGAKNIQYF. The CDR3 DNA reads as TGTGCCAGCAGCCAAGACAGCGGCATCGCCGGGGGAGCCAAAAACATTCAGTACTTC.

The J gene is TRBJ2-3, the V gene TRBV6-2 or TRBV6-3; possible D gene TRBD2, 7 bases. Trimming shortened V by 2 bases and J by 4 bases, and 13 bases separated the two germline ends. The CDR3 is made up of 15 amino acids. CDR1 and CDR2 from the germline V gene are MNHEY and SVGEGT. CDR3 protein: CASSYPGGRADTQYF. For the CDR3, the DNA is TGTGCCAGCAGTTACCCCGGGGGGCGGGCAGATACGCAGTATTTT.

V usage is TRBV28 and J usage is TRBJ2-3, with unresolved D. CDR3 length: 13 residues. Germline V CDR1 and CDR2: MDHEN, SYDVKM. V shed 5 bases and J shed 6 bases, with 12 bases lying between them. The CDR3 reads CASSLPESDTQYF. DNA of the CDR3: TGTGCCAGCAGTCTTCCGGAGAGCGATACGCAGTATTTT.

The chain is built from TRBV9 and TRBJ1-4; 8 bases fit TRBD1. CDR1 is SGDLS, CDR2 YYNGEE, per germline. The CDR3 is 15 amino acids. J was trimmed by 3 bases and V by 2 bases; bases with no gene match: 3. This chain's CDR3 is CASSVWDRPNEKLFF. Written as DNA, the CDR3 is TGTGCCAGCAGCGTTTGGGACAGGCCTAATGAAAAACTGTTTTTT.

The CDR3 nucleotides are TGTGCCAGCAGTTATGCACCGACACAAGGCGCTGAAGCTTTCTTT. As protein: CASSYAPTQGAEAFF. The chain uses TRBV6-5 and TRBJ1-1, with unresolved D. This CDR3 comprises 15 residues. Germline V gene data show CDR1 as MNHEY and CDR2 as SVGAGI. V was cut by 3 bases and J by 6 bases, with 17 bases left in between.

Here the CDR3 reads CASSYGTGNTEAFF. The CDR3 DNA is TGTGCCAGCAGCTATGGGACAGGCAACACTGAAGCTTTCTTT. The chain carries TRBV27 and TRBJ1-1, with 8 bases aligning to TRBD1. With 6 bases clipped from V and 2 bases from J, the junction kept 5 bases outside the gene matches. This CDR3 comprises 14 residues. Germline CDR1 MNHEY, CDR2 SMNVEV (reference sequence).

V is TRBV2 and J is TRBJ1-4, with a tentative D call TRBD1 (6 bases). V shed 1 base and J shed 10 bases, with 13 bases lying between them. The germline CDR1 and CDR2 sequences are SNHLY and FYNNEI. This CDR3 has 14 residues. In DNA form, the CDR3 reads TGTGCCAGCAGTGAAGTTGACAACAGGGCAAAACTGTTTTTT. This codes for CASSEVDNRAKLFF.

This clone is a singleton in its sample. In DNA form, the CDR3 reads TGTGCCAGCAGTTACGGGAGCGGGGGCTCCTACGAGCAGTACTTC. Its translation: CASSYGSGGSYEQYF. The chain uses TRBV6-6 and TRBJ2-7, with 8 nucleotides matching TRBD2. Looked up from germline, CDR1 is MNHNY and CDR2 is SVGAGI (reference sequence). V shed 2 bases, J shed 0 bases, and the junction held 3 bases outside the gene matches. There are 15 residues in the CDR3.

Comment on this clone: The same CDR3 also results from other DNA sequences found in this sample. The rearrangement links TRBV24-1 to TRBJ2-1; TRBD2 aligns across 8 bases. The CDR3 sequence is 16 residues long. The V gene end was trimmed by 0 bases and the J gene end by 4 bases; junction bases not matched to a gene: 4. The germline V gene has CDR1 KGHDR and CDR2 SFDVKD. This chain's CDR3 is CATSDLPSGPYNEQFF. In DNA, the CDR3 is TGTGCCACCAGTGATTTGCCTAGCGGGCCTTACAATGAGCAGTTCTTC.

The rearrangement uses TRBV27 and TRBJ2-1; 9 nucleotides agree with TRBD2. The germline V gene encodes CDR1 MNHEY and CDR2 SMNVEV (reference sequence). The CDR3 has 17 residues. The ends lost 1 base at V and 3 bases at J; junction bases unmatched: 7. The CDR3 bases are TGTGCCAGCAGTTTATTAGGCGGGAGGGCCGGCTACAATGAGCAGTTCTTC. It translates to CASSLLGGRAGYNEQFF.

The rearrangement joins TRBV4-2 to TRBJ2-3, with TRBD2 identical over 12 bases. Germline V lookup: CDR1 LGHNA, CDR2 YNFKEQ. The CDR3 covers 19 residues. Unmatched junction bases numbered 16, after V lost 3 bases and J lost 6 bases. CDR3 protein: CASSQDFAGLAGSGDTQYF. For the CDR3, the DNA is TGTGCCAGCAGCCAGGACTTCGCCGGACTAGCGGGATCGGGCGATACGCAGTATTTT.

This clone has just one count. This chain connects TRBV14 to TRBJ1-2, with 7 nucleotides matching TRBD1. This CDR3 spans 14 amino acids. V lost 4 bases and J lost 10; bases outside the gene matches: 12. Germline CDR1 reads SGHDN; CDR2 reads FVKESK. The CDR3, as DNA: TGTGCCAGCAGCCGACAAGGGGGCGCTTCCTTCTACACCTTC. Its translation is CASSRQGGASFYTF.

The genes are TRBV19 and TRBJ2-4; D remains unclear. The CDR3 loop spans 14 amino acids. Germline-derived CDR1 and CDR2 are LNHDA and SQIVND (reference sequence). Trimming pared 1 base from V and 6 bases from J, leaving 10 bases between. The CDR3 sequence is CASSIAGQTNIQYF. The CDR3 DNA follows: TGTGCCAGTAGTATAGCTGGGCAGACAAACATTCAGTACTTC.